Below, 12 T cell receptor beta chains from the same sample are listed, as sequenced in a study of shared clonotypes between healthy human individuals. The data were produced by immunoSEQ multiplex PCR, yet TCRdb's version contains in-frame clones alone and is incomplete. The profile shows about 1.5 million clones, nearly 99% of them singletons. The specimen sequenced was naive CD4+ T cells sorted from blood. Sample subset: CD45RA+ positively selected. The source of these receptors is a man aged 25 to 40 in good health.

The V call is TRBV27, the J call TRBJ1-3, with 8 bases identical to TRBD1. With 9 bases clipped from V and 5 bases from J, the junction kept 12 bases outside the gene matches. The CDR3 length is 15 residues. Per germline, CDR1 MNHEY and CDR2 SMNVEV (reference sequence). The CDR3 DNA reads TGTGCCAGGGCCTCAACAGGGGGTTGTAGAAACACCATATATTTT. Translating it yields CARASTGGCRNTIYF.

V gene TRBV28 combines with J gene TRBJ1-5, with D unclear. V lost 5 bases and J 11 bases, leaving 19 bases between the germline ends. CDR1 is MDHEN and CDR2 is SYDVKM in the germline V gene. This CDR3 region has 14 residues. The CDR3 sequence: CASSGAGPGPAQHF. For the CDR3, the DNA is TGTGCCAGCAGTGGCGCGGGCCCCGGTCCAGCCCAGCATTTT.

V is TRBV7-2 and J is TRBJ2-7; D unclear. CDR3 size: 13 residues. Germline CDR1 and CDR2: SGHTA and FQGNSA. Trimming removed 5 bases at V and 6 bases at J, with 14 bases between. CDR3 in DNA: TGTGCCAGCAGCACCCCGTTCGGGTCCGAGCAGTACTTC. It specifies CASSTPFGSEQYF. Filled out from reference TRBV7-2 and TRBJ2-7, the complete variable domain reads GAGVSQSPSNKVTEKGKDVELRCDPISGHTALYWYRQSLGQGLEFLIYFQGNSAPDKSGLPSDRFSAERTGGSVSTLTIQRTQQEDSAVYLCASSTPFGSEQYFGPGTRLTVT.

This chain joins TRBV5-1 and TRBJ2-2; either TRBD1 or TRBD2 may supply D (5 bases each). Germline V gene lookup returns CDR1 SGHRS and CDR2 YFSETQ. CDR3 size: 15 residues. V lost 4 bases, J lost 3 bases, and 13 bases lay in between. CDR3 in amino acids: CASSRGDSDTGELFF. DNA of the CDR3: TGCGCCAGCAGCCGAGGGGATTCTGACACCGGGGAGCTGTTTTTT.

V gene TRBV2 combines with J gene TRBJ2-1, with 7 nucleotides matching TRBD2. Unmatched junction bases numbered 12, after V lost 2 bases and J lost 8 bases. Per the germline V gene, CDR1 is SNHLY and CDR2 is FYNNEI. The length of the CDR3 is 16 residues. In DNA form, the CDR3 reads TGTGCCAGCAGTGAAAGGATAGCGGGTTTATATTATGAGCAGTTCTTC. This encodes CASSERIAGLYYEQFF.

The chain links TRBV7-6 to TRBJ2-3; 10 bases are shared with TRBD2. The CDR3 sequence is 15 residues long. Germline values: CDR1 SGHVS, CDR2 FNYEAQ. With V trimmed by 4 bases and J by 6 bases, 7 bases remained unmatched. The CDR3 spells CASSWKLTSGDTQYF. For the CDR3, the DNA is TGTGCCAGCAGCTGGAAACTGACTAGCGGGGATACGCAGTATTTT. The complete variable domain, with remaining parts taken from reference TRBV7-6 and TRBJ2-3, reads GAGVSQSPRYKVTKRGQDVALRCDPISGHVSLYWYRQALGQGPEFLTYFNYEAQQDKSGLPNDRFSAERPEGSISTLTIQRTEQRDSAMYRCASSWKLTSGDTQYFGPGTRLTVL.

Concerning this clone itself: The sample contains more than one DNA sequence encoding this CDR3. For the CDR3, the DNA is TGCGCCAGCAGCCAAGCCCCGTCCTACGAGCAGTACTTC. Encoded protein: CASSQAPSYEQYF. The chain is built from TRBV4-1 and TRBJ2-7; no reliable D call. Trimming pared 1 base from V and 1 base from J, leaving 5 bases between. The CDR3 spans 13 residues. The germline V gene encodes CDR1 MGHRA and CDR2 YSYEKL.

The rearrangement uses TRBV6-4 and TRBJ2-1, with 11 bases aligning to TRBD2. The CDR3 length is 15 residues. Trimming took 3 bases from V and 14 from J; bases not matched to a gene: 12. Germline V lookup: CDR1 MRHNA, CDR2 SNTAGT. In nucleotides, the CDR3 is TGTGCCAGCAGTGAAGTTAGCGGGAGGGCGCACGTTAAGTTCTTC. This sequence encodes CASSEVSGRAHVKFF.

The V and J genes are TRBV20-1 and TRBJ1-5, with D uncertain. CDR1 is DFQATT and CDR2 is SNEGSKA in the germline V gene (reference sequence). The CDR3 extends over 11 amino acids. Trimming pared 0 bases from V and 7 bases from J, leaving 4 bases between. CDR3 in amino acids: CSARDQQPQHF. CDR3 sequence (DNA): TGCAGTGCTAGAGATCAACAGCCCCAGCATTTT.

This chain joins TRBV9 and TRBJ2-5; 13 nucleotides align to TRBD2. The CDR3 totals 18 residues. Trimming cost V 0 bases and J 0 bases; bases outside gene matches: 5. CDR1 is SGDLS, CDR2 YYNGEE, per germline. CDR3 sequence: CASSVGLAGGSYQETQYF. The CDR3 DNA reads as TGTGCCAGCAGCGTAGGACTAGCGGGAGGTTCCTACCAAGAGACCCAGTACTTC.

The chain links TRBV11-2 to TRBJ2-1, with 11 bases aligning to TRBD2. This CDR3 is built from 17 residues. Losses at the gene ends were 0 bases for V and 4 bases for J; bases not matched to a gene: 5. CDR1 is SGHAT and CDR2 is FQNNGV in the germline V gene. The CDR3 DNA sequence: TGTGCCAGCAGCTTAGATCACGCTAGCGGGGGGTACAATGAGCAGTTCTTC. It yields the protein CASSLDHASGGYNEQFF.

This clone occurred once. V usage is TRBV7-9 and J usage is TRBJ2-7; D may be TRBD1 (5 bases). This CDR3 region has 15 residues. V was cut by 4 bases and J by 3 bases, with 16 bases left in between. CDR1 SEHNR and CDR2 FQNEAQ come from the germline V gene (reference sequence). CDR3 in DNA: TGTGCCAGCAGCTATTCCCTGGGGCCGGGCTACGAGCAGTACTTC. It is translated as CASSYSLGPGYEQYF. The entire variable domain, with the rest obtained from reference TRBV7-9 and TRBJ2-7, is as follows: DTGVSQNPRHKITKRGQNVTFRCDPISEHNRLYWYRQTLGQGPEFLTYFQNEAQLEKSRLLSDRFSAERPKGSFSTLEIQRTEQGDSAMYLCASSYSLGPGYEQYFGPGTRLTVT.